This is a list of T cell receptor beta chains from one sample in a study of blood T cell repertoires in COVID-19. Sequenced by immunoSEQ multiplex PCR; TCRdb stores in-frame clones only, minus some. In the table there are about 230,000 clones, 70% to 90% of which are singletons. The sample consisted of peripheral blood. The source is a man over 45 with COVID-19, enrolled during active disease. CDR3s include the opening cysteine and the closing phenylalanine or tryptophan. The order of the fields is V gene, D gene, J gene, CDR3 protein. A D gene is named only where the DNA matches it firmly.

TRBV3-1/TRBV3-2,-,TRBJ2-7,CASSQDYGGQPYEQYF
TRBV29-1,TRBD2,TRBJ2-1,CSVGLAGENNEQFF
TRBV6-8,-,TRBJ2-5,CASRCGGAPTHRWETQYF
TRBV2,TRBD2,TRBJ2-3,CASSERGVREADTQYF
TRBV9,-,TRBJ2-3,CASSGLKGSSTDTQYF
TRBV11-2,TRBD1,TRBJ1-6,CASSLVGTANSPLHF
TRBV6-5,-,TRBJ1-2,CASSPQGVAYGYTF
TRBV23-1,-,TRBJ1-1,CASTPGEGCRTEAFF
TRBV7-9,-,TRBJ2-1,CAPTGLDHNEQFF
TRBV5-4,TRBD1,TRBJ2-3,CASSLGQGRDTQYF
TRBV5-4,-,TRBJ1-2,CASSLDSVGGYTF
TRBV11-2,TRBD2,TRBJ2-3,CASNPTAGVPDTQYF
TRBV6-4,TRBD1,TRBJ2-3,CASTDRGPGDTQYF
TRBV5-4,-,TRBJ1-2,CASSSGGQTGGYTF
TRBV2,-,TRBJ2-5,CASSEGGGGGRETQYF
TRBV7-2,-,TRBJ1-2,CASSLATGANGYTF
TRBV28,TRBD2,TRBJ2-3,CASSLINGGALTDTQYF
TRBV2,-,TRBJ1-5,CASSERGGGNQPQHF
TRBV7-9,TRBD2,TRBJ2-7,CASSNGGVRDEQYF
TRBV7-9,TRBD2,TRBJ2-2,CASSLSSGARPKNTGELFF
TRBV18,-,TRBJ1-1,CASSPGTEAFF
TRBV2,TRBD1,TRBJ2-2,CASKRQGTTGELFF
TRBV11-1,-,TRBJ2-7,CASKQGYSYEQYF
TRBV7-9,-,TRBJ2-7,CASSSPSSYEQYF
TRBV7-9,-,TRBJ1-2,CASSLAALRGGGYTF
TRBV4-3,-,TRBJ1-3,CASSQDNSGNTIYF
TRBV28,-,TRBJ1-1,CASNRGGTEAFF
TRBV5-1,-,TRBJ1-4,CASSLKFGGAEKLFF
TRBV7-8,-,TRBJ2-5,CASSRETGQETQYF
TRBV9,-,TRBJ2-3,CASSVAGEYTDTQYF
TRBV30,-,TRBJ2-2,CAWSPGVTGELFF
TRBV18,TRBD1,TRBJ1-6,CASSTAIGQADSPLHF
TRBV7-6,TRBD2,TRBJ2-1,CASSSTSGETYNEQFF
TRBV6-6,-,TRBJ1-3,CATDGKNTIYF
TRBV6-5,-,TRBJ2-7,CASSYAGTGTRGEQYF
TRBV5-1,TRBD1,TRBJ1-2,CASSMGQSSYGYTF
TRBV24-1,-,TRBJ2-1,CATSDQSGTRVRVSNEQFF
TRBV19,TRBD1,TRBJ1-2,CASNGDRGDGYTF
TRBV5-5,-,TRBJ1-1,CASSRDTNTEAFF
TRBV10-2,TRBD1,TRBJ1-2,CASSVLGQGVGYTF
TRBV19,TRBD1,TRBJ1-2,CASAGQDFYGYTF
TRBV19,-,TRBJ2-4,CASSSGQSNPAKNIQYF
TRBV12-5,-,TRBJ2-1,CASGLPLFNEQFF
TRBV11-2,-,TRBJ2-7,CASSFSSFGSGYEQYF
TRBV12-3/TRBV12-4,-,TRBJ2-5,CASSFGSEETQYF
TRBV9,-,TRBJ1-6,CASSQLGRGKNSPLHF
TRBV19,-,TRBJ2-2,CASSIDRPRTGELFF
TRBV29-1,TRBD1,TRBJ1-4,CSVTGTGFEKLFF
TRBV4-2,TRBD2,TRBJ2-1,CASSLGTSGSSYNEQFF